The sequence of this TCR beta chain was determined in a study of T cells in Graves' hyperthyroidism and ophthalmopathy. Trimming at V came to 6 bases and at J to 0 bases, leaving 15 bases not matched to a gene. CDR1 and CDR2 (germline): ENHRY, SYGVKD. The length of the CDR3 is 20 residues. Amplified TCR beta CDR3 regions derived from RNA transcripts. HTBI primers were employed in a first-round RT-PCR of the TCR CDR3. TCRdb re-derived calls from the multiplex PCR reads in MiXCR, one entry per CDR3 protein. The sample holds more than 500,000 distinct CDR3 sequences; about 45% are singletons and the top ten take 15% to 20%. Study results and limitations: Blood also held most thyroid clonotypes expanded beyond 0.001. A model using 13 V-J features told ophthalmopathy apart from stable hyperthyroidism.

Diagnosis relied on clinical symptoms, serum thyroxine and TRAb, thyroid ultrasound and orbital computed tomography. A word on this clonotype: The antigen remains undetermined.

Sequences were obtained from peripheral blood or thyroid tissue (not recorded which). The V call is TRBV10-3, the J call TRBJ2-6, with 9 bases lining up with TRBD1. This clonotype originated in an adult woman with Graves' disease, either hyperthyroidism or ophthalmopathy (not recorded which). In DNA, the CDR3 is TGTGCCATCAGAAATCACAGGGGGCGCTTAGGCCCCTCTGGGGCCAACGTCCTGACTTTC. This gives the protein CAIRNHRGRLGPSGANVLTF.